Below are 24 T cell receptor beta chains sequenced from a single sample in a study of T cells in Graves' hyperthyroidism and ophthalmopathy (dated by TCRdb to the late 2010s). Libraries were made using multiplex PCR. These reads were obtained on an Illumina HiSeq 2000. TCR beta CDR3 regions were amplified from RNA transcripts. For the first round of RT-PCR on the TCR CDR3, the HTBI primer set was used together with the Qiagen OneStep RT-PCR kit. TCRdb took the public reads, trimmed them with fastp at Q25, ran MiXCR for clone calling and kept in-frame beta chains. Entries that share a CDR3 protein sequence are merged under the most common genes and DNA. This sample gives hundreds of thousands of distinct CDR3 sequences in total; about 45% of them show up just once. The ten largest clones represent approximately 7.2% of the sample. Sequenced material: peripheral blood or thyroid tissue (not recorded which). Every receptor here comes from an adult man with Graves' disease, either hyperthyroidism or ophthalmopathy (not recorded which).

In this sample, this clonotype turned up many times. The rearrangement uses TRBV20-1 and TRBJ2-5, with D perhaps assigned TRBD1 or TRBD2 (5 bases each). Germline assignment: CDR1 DFQATT and CDR2 SNEGSKA (reference sequence). The CDR3 runs 12 residues. V was shortened by 3 bases and J by 1 base, with 6 bases between the two germline ends. The CDR3 sequence is CSARGRQETQYF. CDR3 DNA: TGCAGTGCTAGGGGACGCCAAGAGACCCAGTACTTC.

V usage is TRBV12-3 or TRBV12-4 and J usage is TRBJ1-3; 8 bases match TRBD1. V shed 4 bases, J shed 2 bases, and the junction held 4 bases outside the gene matches. The CDR3 totals 15 residues. CDR3 nucleotide sequence: TGTGCCAGCAGTTCGCAGGGGGCCGCTGGAAACACCATATATTTT. It codes for CASSSQGAAGNTIYF.

This clonotype was seen a handful of times. This chain joins TRBV20-1 and TRBJ2-7, with D possibly TRBD2 on 5 matching bases. The length of the CDR3 is 13 residues. Per germline, CDR1 DFQATT and CDR2 SNEGSKA (reference sequence). V dropped 0 bases and J dropped 3 bases, with 9 bases sitting between them. The CDR3 nucleotides are TGCAGTGCTAGAGATTCCGGGAACTACGAGCAGTACTTC. Residues: CSARDSGNYEQYF.

This clonotype appeared many times. One junction end disagrees with the germline gene, perhaps due to a read error. V and J are TRBV2 and TRBJ1-6; weak D call: TRBD1 (5 bases). The CDR3 loop spans 14 amino acids. Germline V gives CDR1 SNHLY, CDR2 FYNNEI. CDR3 DNA: TGTGCCAGTAGTGGGTCAAGGGGAGCTGGGCCCCTCCACTTT. It encodes CASSGSRGAGPLHF.

This clonotype has a count of ten or more. This rearrangement joins TRBV7-3 to TRBJ1-1; TRBD1 is a possible D gene (6 bases). The germline gives CDR1 SGHTA, CDR2 FQGTGA. The V end was cut by 6 bases, the J end by 11 bases, with 19 bases between. The CDR3 is 13 amino acids. DNA for the CDR3: TGTGCCAGCAGTGTTTCAGGGGTTACGCCGGCTTTCTTT. Its translation is CASSVSGVTPAFF.

DNA for the CDR3: TGTGCCATCAGTGAGTCGCAACAGGGGAAACCCTCTGGGGCCAACGTCCTGACTTTC. It specifies CAISESQQGKPSGANVLTF. The rearrangement uses TRBV10-3 and TRBJ2-6; 7 bases are a match to TRBD1. After removal of 0 bases from V and 0 bases from J, the junction contained 8 bases not matched to a gene. This CDR3 region has 19 residues. Germline-derived CDR1 and CDR2 are ENHRY and SYGVKD.

This clonotype was detected many times. This sequence joins TRBV7-9 and TRBJ2-7, with D perhaps TRBD1 (6 bases). V was clipped by 3 bases and J by 3 bases, with 9 bases between them. This CDR3 comprises 13 residues. Germline V CDR1 and CDR2: SEHNR, FQNEAQ (reference sequence). The CDR3 DNA reads as TGTGCCAGCAGCTTGGGGGCAGACTACGAGCAGTACTTC. Protein: CASSLGADYEQYF.

J is TRBJ2-5 and V is TRBV20-1; 8 bases are a match to TRBD1. J was trimmed by 1 base and V by 6 bases; bases with no gene match: 7. Germline CDR1 is DFQATT and CDR2 is SNEGSKA (reference sequence). CDR3 length: 14 amino acids. The CDR3 loop is CSAKGQGVQETQYF. The DNA for the CDR3 is TGCAGTGCCAAAGGACAGGGCGTCCAAGAGACCCAGTACTTC.

This chain joins TRBV25-1 and TRBJ2-5; 10 nucleotides line up with TRBD2. With V trimmed by 7 bases and J by 4 bases, 12 bases remained unmatched. The CDR3 has 16 amino acids. Germline V gene lookup returns CDR1 MGHDK and CDR2 SYGVNS. The CDR3 here is CASTRTSGKMGETQYF. CDR3 in DNA: TGTGCCAGCACCCGGACTAGCGGAAAAATGGGAGAGACCCAGTACTTC.

V is TRBV10-3 and J is TRBJ1-5, with TRBD1 identical over 9 bases. V trimming: 5 bases; J trimming: 3 bases; junction bases outside the gene matches: 8. Germline V gene data show CDR1 as ENHRY and CDR2 as SYGVKD. The CDR3 consists of 16 residues. The CDR3 loop reads CAISQQWDRVNQPQHF. CDR3 sequence (DNA): TGTGCCATCAGTCAACAATGGGACAGGGTCAATCAGCCCCAGCATTTT.

The chain has TRBV10-3 and TRBJ2-5; no clear D gene. V was shortened by 6 bases and J by 5 bases, with 13 bases between the two germline ends. The CDR3 is made up of 13 amino acids. The germline gives CDR1 ENHRY, CDR2 SYGVKD. This CDR3 is CAISLMTGETQYF. DNA of the CDR3: TGTGCCATCAGCCTAATGACTGGCGAGACCCAGTACTTC.

About this clonotype itself: A much larger clone differs by one base, so this may be a read error. The chain links TRBV10-2 to TRBJ1-1; no clear D gene. Germline lookup yields CDR1 WSHSY and CDR2 SAAADI. V was trimmed by 6 bases and J by 1 base, leaving 12 bases between them. The CDR3 runs to 14 residues. The CDR3 region is CASRETPQNTEAFF. The CDR3 coding sequence is TGCGCCAGCAGGGAGACACCTCAGAACACTGAAGCTTTCTTT.

This clonotype was seen at least ten times. The chain is built from TRBV20-1 and TRBJ1-1; 9 nucleotides agree with TRBD1. The CDR3 extends over 13 amino acids. Germline CDR1 and CDR2: DFQATT and SNEGSKA (reference sequence). DNA for the CDR3: TGCAGCGCAGGGACAGGGATGAACACTGAAGCTTTCTTT. Translating gives CSAGTGMNTEAFF.

The V gene is TRBV12-3 or TRBV12-4, the J gene TRBJ1-1; D perhaps matches TRBD1 (5 bases). The CDR3 runs 13 residues. V was pared by 7 bases and J by 3 bases, with 12 bases between. The CDR3 region is CASTPGRHTEAFF. The CDR3 region has the DNA TGTGCCAGCACCCCGGGACGGCACACTGAAGCTTTCTTT.

This clonotype was picked up many times. The V gene is TRBV7-9, the J gene TRBJ2-7; 9 bases line up with TRBD1. With 3 bases clipped from V and 3 bases from J, the junction kept 6 bases outside the gene matches. The length of the CDR3 is 15 residues. Germline values: CDR1 SEHNR, CDR2 FQNEAQ (reference sequence). The DNA of the CDR3 is TGTGCCAGCAGCTTGGGACAGGGCGAGATCTACGAGCAGTACTTC. Residues: CASSLGQGEIYEQYF. Variable domain in full (rest from reference TRBV7-9 and TRBJ2-7): DTGVSQNPRHKITKRGQNVTFRCDPISEHNRLYWYRQTLGQGPEFLTYFQNEAQLEKSRLLSDRFSAERPKGSFSTLEIQRTEQGDSAMYLCASSLGQGEIYEQYFGPGTRLTVT.

This clonotype was recorded at least ten times. V and J are TRBV20-1 and TRBJ2-5; TRBD2 is a possible D gene (5 bases). CDR1 and CDR2 from the germline V gene are DFQATT and SNEGSKA (reference sequence). V lost 3 bases and J 4 bases, leaving 12 bases between the germline ends. This CDR3 has 13 residues. CDR3 DNA sequence: TGCAGTGCTAGTGGTGGAGGCCCAGAGACCCAGTACTTC. Its protein product is CSASGGGPETQYF.

Ten or more counts support this clonotype. V usage is TRBV20-1 and J usage is TRBJ1-1; the match to TRBD1 covers 8 bases. Trimming at V came to 6 bases and at J to 7 bases, leaving 10 bases not matched to a gene. Germline CDR1 and CDR2: DFQATT and SNEGSKA (reference sequence). The CDR3 covers 13 residues. The CDR3 coding sequence is TGCAGTGCCATGACCCCGACAGGGGTTGAAGCTTTCTTT. Amino acids: CSAMTPTGVEAFF.

This clonotype was observed at least ten times. V and J are TRBV7-8 and TRBJ1-3, with 7 bases aligning to TRBD1. The germline V gene has CDR1 SGHVS and CDR2 FQNEAQ. V dropped 5 bases and J dropped 0; count of bases not matched to a gene: 10. The CDR3 consists of 17 residues. The CDR3 bases are TGTGCCAGCAGCGTAACGACAGGGAGTTTCTCTGGAAACACCATATATTTT. It codes for CASSVTTGSFSGNTIYF. The whole variable domain, remainder taken from reference TRBV7-8 and TRBJ1-3, is GAGVSQSPRYKVAKRGQDVALRCDPISGHVSLFWYQQALGQGPEFLTYFQNEAQLDKSGLPSDRFFAERPEGSVSTLKIQRTQQEDSAVYLCASSVTTGSFSGNTIYFGEGSWLTVV.

The chain carries TRBV15 and TRBJ2-5, with no clear D. Looked up from germline, CDR1 is LNHNV and CDR2 is YYDKDF (reference sequence). Trimming shortened V by 11 bases and J by 3 bases, and 10 bases separated the two germline ends. The CDR3 contains 11 residues. In nucleotides, the CDR3 is TGTGCCTATGGAAAGAAAGAGACCCAGTACTTC. This translates into CAYGKKETQYF.

The chain links TRBV7-9 to TRBJ2-7; 8 bases match TRBD1. With 5 bases clipped from V and 3 bases from J, the junction kept 9 bases outside the gene matches. From germline, CDR1 is SEHNR and CDR2 FQNEAQ (reference sequence). The CDR3 is made up of 15 amino acids. The CDR3 DNA reads as TGTGCCAGCAGCCTAAGATCAGGGGGCCTCTACGAGCAGTACTTC. It specifies CASSLRSGGLYEQYF.

This clonotype has more than one count but fewer than ten. This sequence joins TRBV5-1 and TRBJ1-2; maybe TRBD1 (5 bases). The V gene lost 3 bases and the J gene lost 5 bases, with 11 bases spanning the gap. Germline V gene sequence: CDR1 SGHRS, CDR2 YFSETQ. The length of the CDR3 is 13 residues. CDR3 in amino acids: CASSSSGTYGYTF. DNA for the CDR3: TGCGCCAGCAGCTCTTCCGGGACGTATGGCTACACCTTC. The complete variable domain, with remaining parts taken from reference TRBV5-1 and TRBJ1-2, reads KAGVTQTPRYLIKTRGQQVTLSCSPISGHRSVSWYQQTPGQGLQFLFEYFSETQRNKGNFPGRFSGRQFSNSRSEMNVSTLELGDSALYLCASSSSGTYGYTFGSGTRLTVV.

The chain has TRBV7-9 and TRBJ2-2, with 10 bases matching TRBD1. Germline values: CDR1 SEHNR, CDR2 FQNEAQ (reference sequence). The ends lost 8 bases at V and 3 bases at J; junction bases unmatched: 3. This CDR3 contains 14 residues. CDR3 in DNA: TGTGCCAGCCCCGGGACAGGGGACACCGGGGAGCTGTTTTTT. Its translation is CASPGTGDTGELFF.

This clonotype was observed many times. The chain recombines TRBV20-1 with TRBJ1-2, with a tentative D call TRBD1 (6 bases). V was clipped by 1 base and J by 6 bases, with 15 bases between them. The CDR3 totals 14 residues. CDR1 is DFQATT and CDR2 is SNEGSKA in the germline V gene (reference sequence). In nucleotides, the CDR3 is TGCAGTGCTAGAGTGTCCAGGGGCGCGGATGGCTACACCTTC. Protein: CSARVSRGADGYTF.

This clonotype was seen a few times. The genes are TRBV12-3 or TRBV12-4 and TRBJ2-5, with TRBD2 matching over 10 bases. Trimming removed 8 bases from V and 5 bases from J; junction bases left unmatched: 5. This CDR3 region has 13 residues. The CDR3 DNA reads as TGTGCCAGCCGCACTAGCGGGGCGGAGACCCAGTACTTC. Translating it yields CASRTSGAETQYF.